This paragraph reports one TCR beta chain. Its antigen is not known. These data are taken from a study of shared clonotypes between healthy human individuals. Study as a whole: The plates for each donor numbered three CD4 naive, three CD4 memory, two CD8 naive and one CD8 memory. Study-wide findings and caveats: Blood was the only sampled material, and tissue repertoires likely differ. What naive subsets generally showed was a larger estimated richness than memory subsets showed.

For each subset, genomic DNA was distributed in equal portions over several immunoSEQ plates. Produced via immunoSEQ multiplex PCR; TCRdb's table is partial and in-frame only. Counted here are approximately 810,000 clones, 80% to 95% occurring once; the ten biggest clones make up less than 25%. CD45RO-negative cells were positively selected for CCR7, leaving out terminally differentiated effector memory CD45RA+ cells. Input material: naive CD8+ T cells sorted from blood. The source is a man aged 25-45 years in good health.

The CDR3 DNA reads TGTGCCTGGAGTACAGGGAGCACGAACCAAGAGACCCAGTACTTC. This encodes CAWSTGSTNQETQYF. The chain is built from TRBV30 and TRBJ2-5; a possible D gene is TRBD1 (6 bases). The CDR3 extends over 15 amino acids. CDR1 and CDR2 from the germline V gene are GTSNPN and SVGIG (reference sequence). V was clipped by 2 bases and J by 0 bases, with 13 bases between them.